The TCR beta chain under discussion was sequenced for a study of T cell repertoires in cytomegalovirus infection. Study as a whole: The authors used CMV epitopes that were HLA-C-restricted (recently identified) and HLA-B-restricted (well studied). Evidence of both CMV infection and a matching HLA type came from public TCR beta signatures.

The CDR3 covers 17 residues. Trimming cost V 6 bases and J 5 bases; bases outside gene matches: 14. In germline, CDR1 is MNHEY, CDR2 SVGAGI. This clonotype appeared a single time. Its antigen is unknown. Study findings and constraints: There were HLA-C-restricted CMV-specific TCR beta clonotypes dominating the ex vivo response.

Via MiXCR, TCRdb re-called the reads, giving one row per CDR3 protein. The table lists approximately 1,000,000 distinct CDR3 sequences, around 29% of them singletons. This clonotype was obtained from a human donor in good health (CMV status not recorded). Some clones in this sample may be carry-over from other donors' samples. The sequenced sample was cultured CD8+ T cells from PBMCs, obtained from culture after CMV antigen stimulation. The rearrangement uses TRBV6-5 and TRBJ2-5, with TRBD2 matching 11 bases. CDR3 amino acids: CASSLSGLAGDRETQYF. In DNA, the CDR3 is TGTGCCAGCAGCCTCTCCGGACTAGCGGGTGATAGGGAGACCCAGTACTTC.